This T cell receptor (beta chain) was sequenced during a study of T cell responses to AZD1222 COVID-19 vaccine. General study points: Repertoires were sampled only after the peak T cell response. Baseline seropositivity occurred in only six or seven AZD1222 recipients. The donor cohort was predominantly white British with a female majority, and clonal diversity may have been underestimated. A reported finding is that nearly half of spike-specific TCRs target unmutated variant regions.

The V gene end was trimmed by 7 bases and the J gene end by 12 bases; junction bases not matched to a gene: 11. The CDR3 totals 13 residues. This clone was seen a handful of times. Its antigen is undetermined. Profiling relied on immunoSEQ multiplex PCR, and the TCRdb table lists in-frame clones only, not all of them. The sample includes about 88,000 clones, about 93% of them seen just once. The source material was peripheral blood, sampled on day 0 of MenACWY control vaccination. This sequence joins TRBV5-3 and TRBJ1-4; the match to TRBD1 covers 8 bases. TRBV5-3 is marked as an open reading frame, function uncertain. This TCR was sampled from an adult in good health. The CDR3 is CARLGQAVYELFF. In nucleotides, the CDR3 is TGTGCCAGACTGGGACAGGCGGTATATGAACTGTTTTTT.